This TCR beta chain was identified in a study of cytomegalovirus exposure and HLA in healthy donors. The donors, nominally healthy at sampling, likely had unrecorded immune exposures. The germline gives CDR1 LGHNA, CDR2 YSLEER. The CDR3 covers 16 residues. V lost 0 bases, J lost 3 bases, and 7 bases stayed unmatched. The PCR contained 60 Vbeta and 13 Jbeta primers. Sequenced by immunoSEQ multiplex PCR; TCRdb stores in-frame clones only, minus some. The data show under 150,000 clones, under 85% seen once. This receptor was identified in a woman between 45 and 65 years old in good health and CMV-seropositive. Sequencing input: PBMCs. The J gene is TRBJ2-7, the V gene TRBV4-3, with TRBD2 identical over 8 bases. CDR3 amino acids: CASSQDAGTSGYEQYF. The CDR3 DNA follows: TGCGCCAGCAGCCAAGATGCCGGCACTAGCGGCTACGAGCAGTACTTC.